These 2 T cell receptor beta chains were all obtained from the same sample, sequenced in a study of cytomegalovirus exposure and HLA in healthy donors. Researchers ran the PCR with 60 Vbeta and 13 Jbeta primers. Sequencing was performed with immunoSEQ multiplex PCR; in TCRdb, only in-frame clones are kept and a portion is missing. The table records about 110,000 clones, around 80% of them present only once. Sequencing was done on a sample of PBMCs. The receptors were gathered from a man in his late teens or twenties in good health and CMV-seronegative.

This chain connects TRBV7-3 to TRBJ2-3; 8 bases are a match to TRBD2. Germline lookup yields CDR1 SGHTA and CDR2 FQGTGA. The CDR3 covers 14 residues. J gave up 6 bases and V 2 bases, and 4 bases lay outside the gene matches. The CDR3 sequence is CASSLAGGADTQYF. DNA of the CDR3: TGTGCCAGCAGCTTAGCGGGAGGAGCTGATACGCAGTATTTT.

The chain couples TRBV6-5 to TRBJ2-7, with D uncertain. Germline CDR1 is MNHEY and CDR2 is SVGAGI. V was pared by 2 bases and J by 6 bases, with 14 bases between. This CDR3 is built from 14 residues. The CDR3 reads CASSYPIQRSEQYF. The CDR3 DNA sequence: TGTGCCAGCAGTTACCCCATCCAGCGTTCCGAGCAGTACTTC.